The 16 T cell receptor beta chains below come from one sample, sequenced in a study of CD8+CD57+ T cells in acquired aplastic anemia. CDR3 and TCR beta VDJ profiling relied on genomic DNA as the template. TCRdb re-called the reads through MiXCR, storing one row per CDR3 protein. Of tens of thousands of distinct CDR3 sequences in the sample, 76% were seen once. Sequencing was performed on sorted CD4+, CD8+, or CD8+CD57+ T cells (not recorded which) from PBMCs. The receptors come from a human donor in good health, serving as a control.

This clonotype has at least ten counts. This chain links TRBV6-5 with TRBJ2-3, with TRBD2 matching 9 bases. Germline values: CDR1 MNHEY, CDR2 SVGAGI. The J segment lost 0 bases and the V segment lost 0 bases, leaving 13 bases of the junction unmatched. The CDR3 has 20 amino acids. The CDR3 reads CASSYSIAGAIHASTDTQYF. The CDR3, as DNA: TGTGCCAGCAGTTACTCCATAGCGGGGGCCATTCATGCTAGCACAGATACGCAGTATTTT.

By share, this clonotype ranks as medium-sized. The V gene is TRBV4-3, the J gene TRBJ2-7, with D possibly TRBD2 on 6 matching bases. The CDR3 sequence is 18 residues long. V was pared by 1 base and J by 1 base, with 20 bases between. Germline loops: CDR1 LGHNA, CDR2 YSLEER. CDR3 nucleotide sequence: TGCGCCAGCAGCCAAGGTCCCCCAGTGCGGGGCTCTTCCTACGAGCAGTACTTC. Translated: CASSQGPPVRGSSYEQYF.

This clonotype was seen once. V and J are TRBV7-2 and TRBJ1-1; D unresolved. Germline assignment: CDR1 SGHTA and CDR2 FQGNSA. Deletions cut 1 base from V and 5 bases from J, with 11 bases between. The CDR3 sequence is 14 residues long. The CDR3 DNA sequence: TGTGCCAGCAGCTTAGAATCTATCTCGACTGAAGCTTTCTTT. It encodes CASSLESISTEAFF.

J is TRBJ1-1 and V is TRBV29-1; no reliable D call. Trimming cost V 7 bases and J 6 bases, with 18 bases left between them. This CDR3 is 13 amino acids long. In germline, CDR1 is SQVTM, CDR2 ANQGSEA. The CDR3 sequence is CSARPGSRPEAFF. The DNA for the CDR3 is TGCAGCGCTAGGCCGGGTTCCCGACCTGAAGCTTTCTTT.

The chain couples TRBV19 to TRBJ1-1; D call uncertain. Per the germline V gene, CDR1 is LNHDA and CDR2 is SQIVND (reference sequence). V lost 5 bases to trimming and J lost 2 bases, with 9 bases between them. The CDR3 runs to 13 residues. The CDR3 DNA follows: TGTGCCAGTAGTTACTACCGTAACACTGAAGCTTTCTTT. Encoded protein: CASSYYRNTEAFF.

The chain carries TRBV15 and TRBJ2-3; TRBD2 might be the D (6 bases). Germline CDR1 is LNHNV and CDR2 is YYDKDF (reference sequence). Trimming pared 1 base from V and 0 bases from J, leaving 11 bases between. The CDR3 consists of 16 residues. The CDR3 DNA follows: TGTGCCACCAGCAGAGTTGGTGGGGGGAGCACAGATACGCAGTATTTT. Its protein is CATSRVGGGSTDTQYF.

This clonotype occurred a few times. The chain has TRBV10-3 and TRBJ2-5; TRBD1 matches at 7 bases. The germline V gene has CDR1 ENHRY and CDR2 SYGVKD. The CDR3 consists of 16 residues. V dropped 1 base and J dropped 3; count of bases not matched to a gene: 8. The CDR3 nucleotides are TGTGCCATCAGTGAGTTTGGGGAACAGGGGAAAGAGACCCAGTACTTC. It specifies CAISEFGEQGKETQYF.

This clonotype was counted a few times. CDR3 nucleotides: TGTGCCAGCAGCGCCCCTCAGAGAACTGAAGCTTTCTTT. Amino acid sequence: CASSAPQRTEAFF. The chain combines TRBV7-9 with TRBJ1-1; D is unresolved. The CDR3 totals 13 residues. Germline V lookup: CDR1 SEHNR, CDR2 FQNEAQ (reference sequence). Between the trimmed V and J ends, which lost 5 bases and 5 bases, there was a span of 12 bases.

The chain has TRBV12-3 or TRBV12-4 and TRBJ2-3; D remains ambiguous. V lost 4 bases and J 4 bases, leaving 9 bases between the germline ends. CDR3 length: 13 residues. This CDR3 is CASSYSWADTQYF. CDR3 DNA: TGTGCCAGCAGTTACTCGTGGGCAGATACGCAGTATTTT.

The V gene is TRBV2, the J gene TRBJ2-7, with 11 bases identical to TRBD2. CDR1 and CDR2 (germline): SNHLY, FYNNEI. The CDR3 totals 15 residues. V lost 7 bases to trimming and J lost 5 bases; unmatched junction nucleotides: 10. CDR3 loop: CASTASTSGGHEQYF. CDR3 coding DNA: TGTGCCAGCACCGCGTCTACTAGCGGGGGCCACGAGCAGTACTTC.

This clonotype was seen only once. The chain is built from TRBV10-3 and TRBJ2-7; D is unresolved. Germline CDR1 is ENHRY and CDR2 is SYGVKD. The ends were cut back, 4 bases at V and 0 bases at J, with 7 bases in the middle. This CDR3 contains 13 residues. In DNA, the CDR3 is TGTGCCATCAGTGGGCCCAGCTCCTACGAGCAGTACTTC. Protein sequence: CAISGPSSYEQYF.

The V gene is TRBV4-2, the J gene TRBJ2-1; 13 bases fit TRBD2. Germline-derived CDR1 and CDR2 are LGHNA and YNFKEQ. The length of the CDR3 is 15 residues. The V gene end was trimmed by 4 bases and the J gene end by 12 bases; junction bases not matched to a gene: 9. The CDR3 coding sequence is TGTGCCAGCAGCCGACTAGCGGGGGGACACCCAACGCAGTTCTTC. This gives the protein CASSRLAGGHPTQFF.

The chain has TRBV4-1 and TRBJ2-5; TRBD2 aligns across 11 bases. CDR3 length: 16 amino acids. J lost 5 bases, V lost 5 bases, and 10 bases had no gene match. CDR1 is MGHRA and CDR2 is YSYEKL in the germline V gene. The CDR3 coding sequence is TGCGCCAGCAGCACAACGGCTAGCGGGAGGTATGAGACCCAGTACTTC. Translating gives CASSTTASGRYETQYF.

The V call is TRBV25-1, the J call TRBJ2-7; 13 nucleotides match TRBD2. Germline trimming cut 0 bases from V and 0 bases from J; bases unmatched to any gene: 8. This CDR3 spans 19 amino acids. Germline CDR1 is MGHDK and CDR2 is SYGVNS. CDR3 nucleotides: TGTGCCAGCAGTGAATATAAAGGACTAGCGGGGGTTAGCTCCTACGAGCAGTACTTC. It is translated as CASSEYKGLAGVSSYEQYF.

V and J are TRBV2 and TRBJ1-5; TRBD1 matches at 7 bases. V gave up 5 bases and J gave up 5 bases; unmatched junction bases: 6. CDR3 length: 14 residues. The germline CDR1 and CDR2 sequences are SNHLY and FYNNEI. This chain's CDR3 is CASSQDRSDQPQHF. In DNA, the CDR3 is TGTGCCAGCAGTCAGGACAGGTCGGATCAGCCCCAGCATTTT.

This clonotype is deemed large (0.1 to 1%). V usage is TRBV10-3 and J usage is TRBJ1-5; perhaps TRBD1 as D (5 bases). Trimming shortened V by 1 base and J by 2 bases, and 15 bases separated the two germline ends. The germline gives CDR1 ENHRY, CDR2 SYGVKD. This CDR3 has 17 residues. CDR3 region: CAISEYEGGRGNQPQHF. In DNA, the CDR3 is TGTGCCATCAGTGAGTATGAGGGCGGCAGGGGCAATCAGCCCCAGCATTTT.